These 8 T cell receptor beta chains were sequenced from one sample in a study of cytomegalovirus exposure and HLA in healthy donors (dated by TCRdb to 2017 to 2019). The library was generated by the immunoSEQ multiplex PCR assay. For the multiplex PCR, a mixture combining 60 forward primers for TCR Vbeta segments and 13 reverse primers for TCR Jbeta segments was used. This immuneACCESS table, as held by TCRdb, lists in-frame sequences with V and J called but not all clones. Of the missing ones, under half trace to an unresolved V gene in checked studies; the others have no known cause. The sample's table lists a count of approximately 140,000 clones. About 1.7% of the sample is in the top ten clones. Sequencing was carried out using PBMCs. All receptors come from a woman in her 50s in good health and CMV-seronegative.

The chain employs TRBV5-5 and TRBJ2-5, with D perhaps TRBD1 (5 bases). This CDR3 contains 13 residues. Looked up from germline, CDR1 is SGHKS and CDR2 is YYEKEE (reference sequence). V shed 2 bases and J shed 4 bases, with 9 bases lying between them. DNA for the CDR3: TGTGCCAGCAGCTTAGACAGCAGAGAGACCCAGTACTTC. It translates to CASSLDSRETQYF. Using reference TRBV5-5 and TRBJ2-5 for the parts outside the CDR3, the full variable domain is DAGVTQSPTHLIKTRGQQVTLRCSPISGHKSVSWYQQVLGQGPQFIFQYYEKEERGRGNFPDRFSARQFPNYSSELNVNALLLGDSALYLCASSLDSRETQYFGPGTRLLVL.

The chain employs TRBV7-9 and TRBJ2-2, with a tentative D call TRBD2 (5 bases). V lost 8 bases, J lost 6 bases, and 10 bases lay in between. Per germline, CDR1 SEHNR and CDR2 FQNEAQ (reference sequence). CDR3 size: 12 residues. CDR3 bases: TGTGCCAGCCTCTTGGAGGCCGGGGAGCTGTTTTTT. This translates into CASLLEAGELFF.

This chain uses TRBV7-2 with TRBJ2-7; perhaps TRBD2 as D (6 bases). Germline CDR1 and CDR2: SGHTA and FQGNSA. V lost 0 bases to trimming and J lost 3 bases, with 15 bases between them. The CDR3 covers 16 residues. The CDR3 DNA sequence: TGTGCCAGCAGCTTAGCTCCCCCGGGACTTTTCTACGAGCAGTACTTC. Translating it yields CASSLAPPGLFYEQYF.

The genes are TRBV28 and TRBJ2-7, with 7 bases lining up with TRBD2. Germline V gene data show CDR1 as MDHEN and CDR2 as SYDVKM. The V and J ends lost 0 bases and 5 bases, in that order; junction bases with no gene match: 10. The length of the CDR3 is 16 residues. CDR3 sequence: CASSLWLAAVDDEQYF. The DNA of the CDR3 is TGTGCCAGCAGTTTATGGCTAGCGGCGGTTGATGACGAGCAGTACTTC. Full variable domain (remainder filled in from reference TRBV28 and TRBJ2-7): DVKVTQSSRYLVKRTGEKVFLECVQDMDHENMFWYRQDPGLGLRLIYFSYDVKMKEKGDIPEGYSVSREKKERFSLILESASTNQTSMYLCASSLWLAAVDDEQYFGPGTRLTVT.

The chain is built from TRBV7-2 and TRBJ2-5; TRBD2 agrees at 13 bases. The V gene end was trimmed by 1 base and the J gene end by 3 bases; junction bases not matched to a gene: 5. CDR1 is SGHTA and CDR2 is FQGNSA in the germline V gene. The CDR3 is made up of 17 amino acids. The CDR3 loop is CASSLGGLAGYKETQYF. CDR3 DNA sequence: TGTGCCAGCAGCTTAGGGGGACTAGCGGGGTACAAAGAGACCCAGTACTTC.

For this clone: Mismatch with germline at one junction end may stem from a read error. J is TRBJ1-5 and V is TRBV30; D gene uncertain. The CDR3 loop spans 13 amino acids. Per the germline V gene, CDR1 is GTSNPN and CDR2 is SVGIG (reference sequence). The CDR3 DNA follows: TGTGCTTGGAGTGTCAACAGTGATCAGCCCCAGCATTTT. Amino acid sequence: CAWSVNSDQPQHF.

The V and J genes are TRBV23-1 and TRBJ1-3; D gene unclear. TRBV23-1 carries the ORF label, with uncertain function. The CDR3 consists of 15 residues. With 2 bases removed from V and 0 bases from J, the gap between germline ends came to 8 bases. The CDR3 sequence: CASSQSRNSGNTIYF. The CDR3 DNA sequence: TGCGCCAGCAGTCAAAGTAGAAACTCTGGAAACACCATATATTTT.

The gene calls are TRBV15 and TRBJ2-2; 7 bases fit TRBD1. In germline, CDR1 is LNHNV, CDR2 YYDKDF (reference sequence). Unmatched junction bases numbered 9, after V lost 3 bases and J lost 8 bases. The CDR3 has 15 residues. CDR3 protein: CATSSRQGTFGELFF. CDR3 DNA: TGTGCCACCAGCAGTCGACAGGGAACGTTTGGGGAGCTGTTTTTT.